The present T cell receptor beta chain was sequenced within a study of cytomegalovirus exposure and HLA in healthy donors (dated by TCRdb to 2017 to 2019). Study-wide context: An earlier analysis of 587 of the donors reported about 260 Gb of sequence data and approximately 120 million unique TCR beta sequences obtained from around 190 million T cells. Rather than using new phenotypic data, the later analysis identified candidate immune exposures from TCR beta sequences and from how often those sequences occurred across donors. An early release that covered fewer than 800 HLA-typed donors contained around 330 gigabases of sequencing data and 85 million to 100 million unique TCR sequences. Alongside the repertoire data, information on donor age, sex, ethnicity and CMV serostatus was compiled. In a later genetic analysis, genome-wide SNP genotypes for about 65% of the 666 donors were used, and that subset was treated as a discovery cohort. Among roughly 400 genotyped donors of the cohort, an average of about 240,000 unique TCR beta nucleotide sequences were sequenced per donor, around a sixth of them non-productive. High-throughput TCR immunosequencing, statistical association of individual TCRs with disease status, and machine learning were combined to predict cytomegalovirus infection status. In an earlier analysis of 500 to 650 of the donors, high-throughput TCR beta sequencing was used to judge whether each TCR beta V gene segment behaved as functional or pseudogenic. Both class I and class II loci were covered by HLA typing, at four-digit resolution. The study profiled the T cell repertoires of hundreds of subjects by immunosequencing and related them to cytomegalovirus serostatus. Four to six DR-DQ haplotypes were handled as single units for association and clustering, since linkage in the cohort was strong. Typing coverage varied by locus: about 620-630 donors for A, B, C, DRB1 and DQB1; approximately 500 for DQA1; around 570 for DPA1; roughly 450 for DPB1. All discovery cohort repertoires had been generated on a single sequencing platform. A later analysis re-analyzed previously published TCR beta repertoires from roughly 630 donors and added high-resolution HLA genotyping to study TCR occurrence patterns. Among the roughly 370 genotyped donors, more than 70% belonged to the genetic ancestry cluster associated with self-reported Caucasian donors. The study aimed to test whether cataloging public T cell receptors could reveal signatures of past pathogen exposure. Along with the roughly 610-subject first cohort, a separate validation cohort of over 90 different subjects was used.

The cohort comprised under 700 healthy bone marrow donors. Cohort members were all nominally healthy when sampled, although unrecorded immune exposures were likely present. The donor tested CMV seronegative and was one of the 352 seronegative cohort members. Every donor gave a peripheral blood sample, and the peripheral blood mononuclear cells from that sample were used for TCR beta sequencing. The Qiagen DNeasy Blood Extraction Kit was used to extract genomic DNA from the blood cell samples. The germline V gene encodes CDR1 MNHNY and CDR2 SVGAGI (reference sequence). V lost 7 bases and J lost 1 base, and the count of bases not matched to a germline gene is 7. Its CDR3 holds 16 amino acids, cysteine through phenylalanine. Only the CDR3 DNA is retained, 48 bases long and in frame from the first base. This clone was counted between two and nine times. Its antigen is still unknown. No much larger clone is present one base from it, and per-base qualities are unavailable.

Library preparation employed the immunoSEQ multiplex PCR assay. For the multiplex PCR, a mixture combining 60 forward primers for TCR Vbeta segments and 13 reverse primers for TCR Jbeta segments was used. The CDR3 region of rearranged TCR beta genes was amplified from genomic DNA by a multiplex PCR assay. The amplified TCR beta libraries were sequenced on the Illumina HiSeq System as 87-base-pair reads. The paper's processing steps were these. A later analysis counted about 76 million unique TCR beta chains across the 700 or so repertoires, and roughly 9.9 million of these chains were shared by at least two donors. To remove PCR and sequencing errors, raw reads were error-corrected and collapsed into unique sequences using a nearest-neighbor algorithm that merged closely related sequences. To assign V, D and J gene segments, CDR3 sequences were aligned to IMGT reference sequences. For a sequence to be retained, a match of at least six nucleotides was required to both a V gene segment and a J gene segment. Rearrangements were classified as productive when the CDR3 lacked stop codons and remained in frame with V and J, and all other rearrangements were classified as non-productive. CDR3 was defined according to IMGT convention as the region running from the second conserved V-encoded cysteine to the conserved J-encoded phenylalanine. The earlier analysis of approximately 590 of the donors excluded any sequence lacking an unambiguous match to a single V gene segment. An earlier analysis of fewer than 750 of the donors called V segments functional above 56.7% productive rearrangements and segregating when the between-donor standard deviation exceeded 5%. A statistical classification framework was developed to diagnose cytomegalovirus status using the catalog of TCR beta chain sequences. A later analysis assigned V and J genes by comparing TCR nucleotide sequences with IMGT/GENE-DB human TR gene sequences. The TCRdist pipeline was used in a later analysis to assign CDR3 sequences and most-parsimonious VDJ recombination scenarios. In a later analysis, every TCR beta chain was defined by the combination of its CDR3 amino acid sequence and its V-gene family, and reads without a unique V-gene family were dropped. In a later analysis, 500 to 700 highly shared, low-generation-probability nucleotide sequences were removed to address suspected cross-contamination and a sequencing artifact. In a later analysis, a clonal expansion index was calculated for each public chain from normalized within-repertoire ranks of inferred template counts. In a later analysis, generation probabilities were computed with a VDJ recombination model fitted to out-of-frame rearrangements, and the resulting probabilities were checked against IGoR. Hypergeometric tests were used in a later analysis to score TCR-TCR, TCR-HLA and TCR-CMV co-occurrence, with a repertoire-size bias correction applied to the TCR pairs. A later analysis estimated false discovery rates by permuting HLA or CMV assignments 20 times. A later analysis grouped co-occurring TCRs with DBSCAN, adding TCRdist sequence similarity when clustering within HLA-allele-positive subsets. Repertoires with fewer than 30,000 or more than 120,000 public chains, plus five repertoires with anomalous nucleotide sharing, were excluded from co-occurrence clustering. What TCRdb holds here is the immuneACCESS table cut down to in-frame rearrangements. Part of the clones is not present; checked against another copy, under half of the missing clones reflect an unresolved V gene, and the others are unexplained. The DNA was the basis for D and trimming; V, J and clone size are from that table. This sample lists about 100,000 clones; around 76% were detected once. The top ten clones comprise approximately 2.2% of the sample.

General findings and caveats noted by the study authors: Assigning TCR associations to individual alleles was difficult when HLA alleles, especially DR and DQ, strongly co-occurred. A later analysis found that most CMV-associated TCR beta chains appeared HLA-restricted, with HLA associations seemingly driven largely by CMV exposure. Because HLA typing was unavailable for some donors at each locus, only the typed subset was used in association tests. Linkage disequilibrium might explain the correlated functional status among segregating V segments, but an unknown experimental factor could not be excluded. The authors suggested that the approach could potentially be extended to other disease states and immunological phenotypes. In vitro tests confirmed that a few of the cytomegalovirus-associated TCR beta chains recognize cytomegalovirus antigens. Some IMGT-functional V segments, including TRBV6-2 and TRBV6-3, could not be told apart with the 87-base-pair reads, so those segments were excluded. Because counts were too low, approximately 18 rarely observed V segments, including chromosome 9 orphons, were excluded from the earlier analysis of roughly 580 of the donors. Compared with the approximately 670-donor mean, donors in an Asian-associated ancestry cluster had fewer N-insertions in productive TCRs, according to a later genetic analysis. Several of the top co-occurrence clusters appeared to be linked to parvovirus B19, influenza, CMV and Epstein-Barr virus, according to a later analysis. A later analysis found that TCR association rates varied across HLA loci, with DRB1 alleles showing the most associated TCRs and HLA-C alleles the fewest. V-gene and J-gene trimming of TCR beta chains was associated with a missense DCLRE1C variant in a later genetic analysis, and the association was replicated in an independent cohort. In both the original and validation cohorts, the classifier was reported to diagnose cytomegalovirus status with high specificity and sensitivity. In a later analysis, HLA-associated TCR beta chains were found to be more clonally expanded and to have lower generation probabilities than equally common non-associated chains. A further reported finding was that TCR beta sequences accurately predicted the HLA-A and HLA-B alleles for most subjects in the first cohort. At a false discovery rate of 0.05, a later analysis linked roughly 17,000 TCR beta sequences to specific HLA alleles. The only immune exposure information available for the cohort was CMV serostatus. Presence/absence analyses assumed roughly uniform sequencing depth across donors, an assumption that may not hold. The sequencing pipeline was judged likely to have produced a cluster of highly shared sequence variants as a technical artifact. In an earlier analysis of some 500 of the donors, most TCR beta V segments were observed in productive rearrangements about 87% or about 30% of the time, broadly matching IMGT annotations. A total of fewer than 200 TCR beta chains were listed by the study as associated with cytomegalovirus. This cohort had only TCR beta chains sequenced, and the lack of alpha or paired-chain data limited which features could be detected. While some public TCRs were present in many individuals, most TCR sequences turned up only very rarely across donors.

Material for sequencing was PBMCs. The chain uses TRBV6-6 and TRBJ1-3, with TRBD1 matching 10 junction bases. This clonotype was obtained from a man between 18 and 29 years old in good health and CMV-seronegative. The CDR3 amino acid sequence is: CASKGTGQGSGNTIYF. The DNA sequence is as follows: TGTGCCAGCAAAGGAACGGGACAGGGGTCTGGAAACACCATATATTTT.